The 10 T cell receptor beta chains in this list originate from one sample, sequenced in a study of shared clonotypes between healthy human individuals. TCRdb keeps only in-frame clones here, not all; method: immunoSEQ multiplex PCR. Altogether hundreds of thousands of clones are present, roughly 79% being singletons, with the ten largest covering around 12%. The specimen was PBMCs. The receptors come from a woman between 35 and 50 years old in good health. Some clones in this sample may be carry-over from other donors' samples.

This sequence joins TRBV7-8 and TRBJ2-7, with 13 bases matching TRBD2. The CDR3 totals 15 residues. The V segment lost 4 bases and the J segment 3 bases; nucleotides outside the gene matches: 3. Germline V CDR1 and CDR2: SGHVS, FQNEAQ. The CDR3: CASSYRTSGSYEQYF. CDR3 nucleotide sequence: TGTGCCAGCAGCTACCGGACTAGCGGGAGCTACGAGCAGTACTTC.

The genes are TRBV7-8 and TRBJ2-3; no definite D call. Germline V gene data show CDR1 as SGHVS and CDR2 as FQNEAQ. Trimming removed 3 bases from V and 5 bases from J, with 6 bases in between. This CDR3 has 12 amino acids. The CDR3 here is CASSFAGDTQYF. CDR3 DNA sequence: TGTGCCAGCAGCTTCGCTGGAGATACGCAGTATTTT.

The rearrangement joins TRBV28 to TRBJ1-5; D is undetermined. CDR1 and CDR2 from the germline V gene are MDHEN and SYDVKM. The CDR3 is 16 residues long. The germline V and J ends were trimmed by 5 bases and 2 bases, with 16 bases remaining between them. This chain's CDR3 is CASSRTPETGNQPQHF. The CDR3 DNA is TGTGCCAGCAGTCGGACTCCAGAAACGGGCAATCAGCCCCAGCATTTT. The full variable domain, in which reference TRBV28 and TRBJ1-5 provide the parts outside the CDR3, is DVKVTQSSRYLVKRTGEKVFLECVQDMDHENMFWYRQDPGLGLRLIYFSYDVKMKEKGDIPEGYSVSREKKERFSLILESASTNQTSMYLCASSRTPETGNQPQHFGDGTRLSIL.

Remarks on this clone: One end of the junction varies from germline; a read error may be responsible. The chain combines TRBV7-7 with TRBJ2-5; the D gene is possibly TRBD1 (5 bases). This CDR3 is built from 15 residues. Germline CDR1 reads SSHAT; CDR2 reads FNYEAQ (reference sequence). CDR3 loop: CASSLRQGNGETQYF. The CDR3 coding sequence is TGTGCTAGCAGCTTGCGGCAGGGTAATGGAGAGACCCAGTACTTC. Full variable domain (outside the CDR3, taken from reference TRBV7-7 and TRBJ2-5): GAGVSQSPRYKVTKRGQDVTLRCDPISSHATLYWYQQALGQGPEFLTYFNYEAQPDKSGLPSDRFSAERPEGSISTLTIQRTEQRDSAMYRCASSLRQGNGETQYFGPGTRLLVL.

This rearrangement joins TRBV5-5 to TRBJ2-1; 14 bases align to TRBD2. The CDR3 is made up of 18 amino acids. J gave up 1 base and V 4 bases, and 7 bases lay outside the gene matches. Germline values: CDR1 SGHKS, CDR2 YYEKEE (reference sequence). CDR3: CASSRGTSGRGSYNEQFF. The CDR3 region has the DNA TGTGCCAGCAGCCGCGGGACTAGCGGGAGAGGTTCCTACAATGAGCAGTTCTTC. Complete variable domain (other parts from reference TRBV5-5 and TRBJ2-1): DAGVTQSPTHLIKTRGQQVTLRCSPISGHKSVSWYQQVLGQGPQFIFQYYEKEERGRGNFPDRFSARQFPNYSSELNVNALLLGDSALYLCASSRGTSGRGSYNEQFFGPGTRLTVL.

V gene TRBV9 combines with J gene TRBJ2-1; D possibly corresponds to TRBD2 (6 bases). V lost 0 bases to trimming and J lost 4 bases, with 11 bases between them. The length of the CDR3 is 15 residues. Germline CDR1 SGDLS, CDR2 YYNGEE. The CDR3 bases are TGTGCCAGCAGCGTAGCTTGGGGGACTTACAATGAGCAGTTCTTC. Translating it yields CASSVAWGTYNEQFF.

The CDR3 loop reads CASSLVFGSGANVLTF. Written as DNA, the CDR3 is TGTGCCAGCAGCTTAGTTTTCGGCTCTGGGGCCAACGTCCTGACTTTC. The chain uses TRBV11-2 and TRBJ2-6, with D unresolved. From germline, CDR1 is SGHAT and CDR2 FQNNGV. The CDR3 is 16 residues long. V lost 1 base to trimming and J lost 0 bases, with 7 bases between them. Using reference TRBV11-2 and TRBJ2-6 for the parts outside the CDR3, the full variable domain is EAGVAQSPRYKIIEKRQSVAFWCNPISGHATLYWYQQILGQGPKLLIQFQNNGVVDDSQLPKDRFSAERLKGVDSTLKIQPAKLEDSAVYLCASSLVFGSGANVLTFGAGSRLTVL.

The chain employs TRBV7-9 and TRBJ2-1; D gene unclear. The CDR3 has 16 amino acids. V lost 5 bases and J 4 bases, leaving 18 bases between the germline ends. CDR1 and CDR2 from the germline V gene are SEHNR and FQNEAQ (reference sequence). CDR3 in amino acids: CASSPSLAGEYNEQFF. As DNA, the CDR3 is TGTGCCAGCAGCCCGAGTTTGGCAGGCGAGTACAATGAGCAGTTCTTC.

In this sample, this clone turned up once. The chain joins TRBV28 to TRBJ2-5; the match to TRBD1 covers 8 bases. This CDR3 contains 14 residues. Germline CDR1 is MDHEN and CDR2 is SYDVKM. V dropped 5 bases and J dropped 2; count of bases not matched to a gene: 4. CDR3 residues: CASSAGTGQETQYF. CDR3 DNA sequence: TGTGCCAGCAGTGCTGGGACAGGTCAAGAGACCCAGTACTTC.

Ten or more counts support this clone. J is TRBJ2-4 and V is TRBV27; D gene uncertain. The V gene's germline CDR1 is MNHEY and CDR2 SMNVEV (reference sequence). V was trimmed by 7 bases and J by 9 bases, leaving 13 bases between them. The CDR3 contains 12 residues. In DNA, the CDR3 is TGTGCCAGCAACACACTGTCGGGCATTCAGTACTTC. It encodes CASNTLSGIQYF.